These 8 T cell receptor beta chains came from one sample sequenced in a study of T cell repertoires in cytomegalovirus infection. For these receptors, no antigen is known. One entry per CDR3 protein results from TCRdb running MiXCR on the reads. This table has some 110,000 distinct CDR3 sequences, around 9.1% appearing once. The sequenced sample consisted of PBMCs, sequenced either directly or after in vitro stimulation (not recorded which). These receptors all come from a human donor in good health (CMV status not recorded). Some clones in this sample may be carry-over from other donors' samples.

This clonotype was counted many times. This chain uses TRBV7-3 with TRBJ2-1; 11 bases agree with TRBD1. Germline CDR1 reads SGHTA; CDR2 reads FQGTGA. CDR3 length equals 15 residues. Losses at the gene ends were 1 base for V and 9 bases for J; bases not matched to a gene: 5. CDR3 loop: CASSLMGTGGGEQFF. The CDR3 nucleotides are TGTGCCAGCAGCTTAATGGGGACAGGGGGGGGTGAGCAGTTCTTC.

The chain employs TRBV19 and TRBJ1-1, with a possible D match to TRBD1 (5 bases). The CDR3 loop spans 16 amino acids. The V end was cut by 7 bases, the J end by 6 bases, with 24 bases between. The germline V gene encodes CDR1 LNHDA and CDR2 SQIVND (reference sequence). CDR3 sequence reads: CASTRAGSFGFAEAFF. The CDR3 DNA follows: TGTGCCAGTACCAGGGCAGGGTCTTTTGGGTTCGCTGAAGCTTTCTTT.

This clonotype was detected many times. The V gene is TRBV28, the J gene TRBJ2-7, with D unclear. The length of the CDR3 is 12 residues. Looked up from germline, CDR1 is MDHEN and CDR2 is SYDVKM. V lost 7 bases to trimming and J lost 2 bases, with 9 bases between them. The CDR3 is CASTTGPYEQYF. The DNA of the CDR3 is TGTGCCAGCACCACTGGGCCCTACGAGCAGTACTTC. Combining the CDR3 with reference TRBV28 and TRBJ2-7 gives the whole variable domain DVKVTQSSRYLVKRTGEKVFLECVQDMDHENMFWYRQDPGLGLRLIYFSYDVKMKEKGDIPEGYSVSREKKERFSLILESASTNQTSMYLCASTTGPYEQYFGPGTRLTVT.

This clonotype was counted a few times. The chain carries TRBV7-2 and TRBJ2-3; 9 bases are a match to TRBD2. The length of the CDR3 is 16 residues. Trimming removed 6 bases from V and 3 bases from J; junction bases left unmatched: 10. CDR1 and CDR2 from the germline V gene are SGHTA and FQGNSA. CDR3 coding DNA: TGTGCCAGCAGGTTGACTAGCGGAGGTGGGACAGATACGCAGTATTTT. Amino acids: CASRLTSGGGTDTQYF.

The V and J genes are TRBV7-9 and TRBJ1-1; D gene unclear. CDR3 length equals 13 residues. Trimming stripped 0 bases from V and 10 bases from J, with 12 bases between. Germline values: CDR1 SEHNR, CDR2 FQNEAQ (reference sequence). The CDR3 is CASSLAEVAIAFF. The CDR3 DNA sequence: TGTGCCAGCAGCTTAGCGGAGGTGGCGATAGCTTTCTTT. The variable domain in full, with the rest retrieved from reference TRBV7-9 and TRBJ1-1, is DTGVSQNPRHKITKRGQNVTFRCDPISEHNRLYWYRQTLGQGPEFLTYFQNEAQLEKSRLLSDRFSAERPKGSFSTLEIQRTEQGDSAMYLCASSLAEVAIAFFGQGTRLTVV.

There are many counts of this clonotype. The chain couples TRBV4-2 to TRBJ2-1, with D unresolved. The CDR3 has 13 residues. Trimming left V 0 bases short and J 10 bases short, with 10 bases between. Germline V gene sequence: CDR1 LGHNA, CDR2 YNFKEQ. The CDR3 sequence is CASSQDLVSEQFF. CDR3 DNA sequence: TGTGCCAGCAGCCAAGATCTCGTCAGCGAGCAGTTCTTC.

This clonotype was detected only a few times. The chain uses TRBV6-6 and TRBJ1-2, with 9 bases lining up with TRBD1. This CDR3 has 15 residues. J gave up 5 bases and V 0 bases, and 4 bases lay outside the gene matches. Germline-derived CDR1 and CDR2 are MNHNY and SVGAGI (reference sequence). DNA for the CDR3: TGTGCCAGCAGTTACTCCGGACAGGGGAATTATGGCTACACCTTC. Its protein product is CASSYSGQGNYGYTF.

This clonotype has a handful of counts. The rearrangement links TRBV2 to TRBJ2-5, with 8 bases that match TRBD2. The CDR3 runs 15 residues. Per germline, CDR1 SNHLY and CDR2 FYNNEI. With V trimmed by 4 bases and J by 2 bases, 6 bases remained unmatched. CDR3 region: CASSVSGSSQETQYF. CDR3 nucleotides: TGTGCCAGCAGTGTGAGCGGGAGCTCACAAGAGACCCAGTACTTC.